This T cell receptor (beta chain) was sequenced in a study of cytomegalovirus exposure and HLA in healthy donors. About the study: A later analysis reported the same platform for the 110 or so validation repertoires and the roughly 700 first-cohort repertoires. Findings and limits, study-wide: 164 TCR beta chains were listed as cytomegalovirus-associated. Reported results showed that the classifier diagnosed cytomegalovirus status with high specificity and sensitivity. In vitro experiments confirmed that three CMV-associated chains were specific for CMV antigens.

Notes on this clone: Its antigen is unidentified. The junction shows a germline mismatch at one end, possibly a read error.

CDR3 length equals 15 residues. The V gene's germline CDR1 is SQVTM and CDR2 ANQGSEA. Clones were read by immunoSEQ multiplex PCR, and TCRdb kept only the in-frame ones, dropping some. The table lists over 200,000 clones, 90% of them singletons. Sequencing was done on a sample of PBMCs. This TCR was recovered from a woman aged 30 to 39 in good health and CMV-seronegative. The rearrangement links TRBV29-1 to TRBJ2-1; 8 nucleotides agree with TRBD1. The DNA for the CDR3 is TGCAGCGTAGAAGGACAGGGAAGACCCTACAATGAGCAGTTCTTC. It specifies CSVEGQGRPYNEQFF.